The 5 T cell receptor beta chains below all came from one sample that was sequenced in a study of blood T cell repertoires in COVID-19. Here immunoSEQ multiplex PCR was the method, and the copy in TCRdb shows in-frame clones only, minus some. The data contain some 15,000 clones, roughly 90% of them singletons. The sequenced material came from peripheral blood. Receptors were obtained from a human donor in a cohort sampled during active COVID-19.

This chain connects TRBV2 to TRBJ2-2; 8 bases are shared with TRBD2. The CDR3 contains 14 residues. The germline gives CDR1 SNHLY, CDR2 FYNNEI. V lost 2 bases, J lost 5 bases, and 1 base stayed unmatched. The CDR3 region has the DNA TGTGCCAGCAGTGAACGCGGGGGGACCGGGGAGCTGTTTTTT. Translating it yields CASSERGGTGELFF. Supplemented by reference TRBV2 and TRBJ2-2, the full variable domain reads EPEVTQTPSHQVTQMGQEVILRCVPISNHLYFYWYRQILGQKVEFLVSFYNNEISEKSEIFDDQFSVERPDGSNFTLKIRSTKLEDSAMYFCASSERGGTGELFFGEGSRLTVL.

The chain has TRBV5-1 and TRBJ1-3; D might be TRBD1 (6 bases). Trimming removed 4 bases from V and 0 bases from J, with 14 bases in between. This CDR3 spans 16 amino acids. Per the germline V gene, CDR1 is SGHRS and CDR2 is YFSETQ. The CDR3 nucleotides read TGCGCCAGCAGCCCAGAACAGGGTGACTCTGGAAACACCATATATTTT. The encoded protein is CASSPEQGDSGNTIYF.

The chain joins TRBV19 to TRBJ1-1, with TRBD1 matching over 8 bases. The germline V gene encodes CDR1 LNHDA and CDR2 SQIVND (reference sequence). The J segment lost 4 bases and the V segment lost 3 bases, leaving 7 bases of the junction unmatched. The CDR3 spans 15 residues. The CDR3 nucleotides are TGTGCCAGTAGTATGGGGGACAGGTCAATCACTGAAGCTTTCTTT. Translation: CASSMGDRSITEAFF.

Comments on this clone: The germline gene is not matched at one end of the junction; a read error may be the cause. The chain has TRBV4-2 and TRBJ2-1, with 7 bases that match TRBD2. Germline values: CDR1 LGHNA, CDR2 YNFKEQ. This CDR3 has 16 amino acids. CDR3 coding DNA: TGTGCCAGCGGCCAACTTGGGGGGGAAGCCTACAATGAGCAGTTCTTC. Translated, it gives CASGQLGGEAYNEQFF.

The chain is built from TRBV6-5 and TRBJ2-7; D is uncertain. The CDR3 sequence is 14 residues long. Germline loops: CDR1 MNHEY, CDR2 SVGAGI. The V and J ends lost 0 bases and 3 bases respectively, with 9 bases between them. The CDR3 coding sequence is TGTGCCAGCAGTTACTCGAGACGGAGCTACGAGCAGTACTTC. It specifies CASSYSRRSYEQYF.